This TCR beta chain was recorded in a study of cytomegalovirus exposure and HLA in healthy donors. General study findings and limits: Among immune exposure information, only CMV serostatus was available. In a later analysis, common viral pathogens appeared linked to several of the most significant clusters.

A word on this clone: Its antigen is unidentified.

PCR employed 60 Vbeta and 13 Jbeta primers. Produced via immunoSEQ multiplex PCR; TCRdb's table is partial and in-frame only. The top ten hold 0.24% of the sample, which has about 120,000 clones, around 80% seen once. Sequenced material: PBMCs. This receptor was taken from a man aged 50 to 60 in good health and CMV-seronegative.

CDR3 nucleotides: TGTGCCAGCAGCTTCCCCGGACGAGGGAGCACTGAAGCTTTCTTT. Translation: CASSFPGRGSTEAFF. The chain uses TRBV7-3 and TRBJ1-1; D uncertain. CDR1 and CDR2 (germline): SGHTA, FQGTGA. The ends were cut back, 3 bases at V and 4 bases at J, with 15 bases in the middle. This CDR3 is 15 amino acids long.